What follows are 20 T cell receptor beta chains derived from one specimen sequenced in a study of T-cell memory formation after mild COVID-19. One entry per CDR3 protein, called by TCRdb with MiXCR from the 5' RACE reads. The sample carries approximately 400,000 distinct CDR3 sequences, 18% recorded once. The sequenced sample consisted of PBMCs or a T cell subset sorted from them (not recorded which). Every receptor here comes from a young man who had mild COVID-19 (a few samples of this study predate the infection). Cell type and time point are not known.

This clonotype was seen more than once but under ten times. This rearrangement joins TRBV11-2 to TRBJ1-2, with D possibly TRBD1 on 5 matching bases. Germline values: CDR1 SGHAT, CDR2 FQNNGV. The CDR3 loop spans 14 amino acids. The V end was cut by 1 base, the J end by 8 bases, with 14 bases between. The CDR3 nucleotides read TGTGCCAGCAGCTTAGGACAGTCCCATTGGGGCTACACCTTC. Translated, it gives CASSLGQSHWGYTF.

In DNA, the CDR3 is TGCGCCAGCAGCTTGGAGGGGCGCCCCAATCAGCCCCAGCATTTT. Translating gives CASSLEGRPNQPQHF. The chain has TRBV5-1 and TRBJ1-5, with a possible D match to TRBD1 (5 bases). The CDR3 runs 15 residues. CDR1 SGHRS and CDR2 YFSETQ come from the germline V gene. Trimming left V 0 bases short and J 3 bases short, with 10 bases between.

Only a few counts were recorded for this clonotype. This sequence joins TRBV7-8 and TRBJ2-3; maybe TRBD2 (6 bases). CDR1 and CDR2 (germline): SGHVS, FQNEAQ. Trimming shortened V by 3 bases and J by 5 bases, and 18 bases separated the two germline ends. This CDR3 is 16 amino acids long. The CDR3 nucleotides read TGTGCCAGCAGCTTCCCCTCAACGGGGGTAAGAGATACGCAGTATTTT. It yields the protein CASSFPSTGVRDTQYF.

This chain links TRBV12-3 or TRBV12-4 with TRBJ1-1; 7 bases match TRBD1. The CDR3 has 15 amino acids. V was clipped by 5 bases and J by 4 bases; unmatched bases: 10. The CDR3 protein is CASSPTTQGPTEAFF. The CDR3 DNA follows: TGTGCCAGCAGTCCGACGACACAGGGGCCCACTGAAGCTTTCTTT.

Comments on this clonotype: Relative to the germline gene, one junction end is altered; a read error may explain this. V and J are TRBV5-1 and TRBJ1-5, with D possibly being TRBD1 (5 bases). This CDR3 spans 14 amino acids. From germline, CDR1 is SGHRS and CDR2 YFSETQ. The CDR3 DNA reads TGCGCCAGCAGCTTGCAGGGCAGCAATCAGACCCAGCATTTT. Protein: CASSLQGSNQTQHF.

This chain uses TRBV29-1 with TRBJ1-4; TRBD1 aligns across 8 bases. The CDR3 runs to 14 residues. Trimming removed 6 bases from V and 5 bases from J; junction bases left unmatched: 8. Germline CDR1 and CDR2: SQVTM and ANQGSEA. The CDR3 DNA reads as TGCAGCGTGACCGACAGGGGCGCGAATGAAAAACTGTTTTTT. Its protein product is CSVTDRGANEKLFF.

The V call is TRBV30, the J call TRBJ2-7; TRBD1 matches 10 bases. CDR3 length: 14 residues. V was pared by 8 bases and J by 1 base, with 8 bases of the junction left unmatched. Germline loops: CDR1 GTSNPN, CDR2 SVGIG (reference sequence). CDR3 sequence (DNA): TGTGCCGCGGGTCGGGACAGGGGTTCCTACGAGCAGTACTTC. Amino acid sequence: CAAGRDRGSYEQYF.

V usage is TRBV2 and J usage is TRBJ2-1; possible D gene TRBD2, 6 bases. Germline CDR1 is SNHLY and CDR2 is FYNNEI. This CDR3 spans 13 amino acids. Trimming left V 5 bases short and J 6 bases short, with 11 bases between. The CDR3 here is CASSTGLLNEQFF. The CDR3 DNA is TGTGCCAGCAGTACGGGACTCCTCAATGAGCAGTTCTTC.

This clonotype has more than one count but fewer than ten. The rearrangement uses TRBV20-1 and TRBJ2-5; TRBD2 matches 7 bases. CDR1 is DFQATT, CDR2 SNEGSKA, per germline (reference sequence). The length of the CDR3 is 15 residues. Trimming cost V 6 bases and J 1 base; bases outside gene matches: 11. This chain's CDR3 is CSAPRGGGPQETQYF. The CDR3 nucleotides are TGCAGTGCACCTCGCGGGGGAGGCCCCCAAGAGACCCAGTACTTC.

This chain links TRBV12-3 or TRBV12-4 with TRBJ1-2, with unresolved D. Deletions cut 5 bases from V and 6 bases from J, with 13 bases between. This CDR3 contains 13 residues. The CDR3 spells CASSPGLGNGYTF. CDR3 nucleotides: TGTGCCAGCAGTCCAGGACTGGGGAATGGCTACACCTTC.

This clonotype was observed many times. V is TRBV7-2 and J is TRBJ2-5; D tentatively fits TRBD1 or TRBD2 (6 bases each). V lost 6 bases, J lost 1 base, and 9 bases lay in between. The V gene's germline CDR1 is SGHTA and CDR2 FQGNSA. The CDR3 runs 13 residues. DNA for the CDR3: TGTGCCAGCAGTAGGGGGGTCCAAGAGACCCAGTACTTC. This encodes CASSRGVQETQYF.

There are a few counts of this clonotype. This chain connects TRBV6-1 to TRBJ1-5; 9 nucleotides match TRBD1. From germline, CDR1 is MNHNS and CDR2 SASEGT. V shed 5 bases, J shed 3 bases, and the junction held 5 bases outside the gene matches. This CDR3 contains 15 residues. CDR3 nucleotide sequence: TGTGCCAGCAGTTCCGGACAGGGGTACAATCAGCCCCAGCATTTT. Its protein product is CASSSGQGYNQPQHF.

The chain recombines TRBV6-4 with TRBJ1-2; tentatively, D is TRBD1 (6 bases). Germline-derived CDR1 and CDR2 are MRHNA and SNTAGT. The length of the CDR3 is 15 residues. Trimming stripped 2 bases from V and 4 bases from J, with 14 bases between. CDR3 residues: CASSDPATGTYGYTF. DNA for the CDR3: TGTGCCAGCAGTGACCCAGCAACAGGGACCTATGGCTACACCTTC.

This clonotype appeared many times. The rearrangement joins TRBV5-1 to TRBJ2-1; 10 nucleotides agree with TRBD2. CDR1 and CDR2 from the germline V gene are SGHRS and YFSETQ. This CDR3 contains 15 residues. Unmatched junction bases numbered 4, after V lost 0 bases and J lost 7 bases. The CDR3 coding sequence is TGCGCCAGCAGCTTGGATCCTAGCGGGGGTAATGAGCAGTTCTTC. Its translation: CASSLDPSGGNEQFF.

The chain recombines TRBV5-1 with TRBJ1-6, with D hard to call. There are 14 residues in the CDR3. The V end lost 3 bases, the J end lost 7 bases, and 11 bases lay between the germline ends. Germline CDR1 SGHRS, CDR2 YFSETQ. CDR3 in DNA: TGCGCCAGCAGCTCGGACGGAACGAATTCACCCCTCCACTTT. Protein: CASSSDGTNSPLHF.

This clonotype was picked up many times. This sequence joins TRBV5-6 and TRBJ1-6; D is unclear. This CDR3 is built from 12 residues. V lost 5 bases to trimming and J lost 7 bases, with 7 bases between them. Germline CDR1 SGHDT, CDR2 YYEEEE. The CDR3 coding sequence is TGTGCCAGCAGTCGACGAAATTCACCCCTCCACTTT. Amino acid sequence: CASSRRNSPLHF.

This clonotype was observed a few times. V is TRBV29-1 and J is TRBJ1-6, with TRBD1 matching over 8 bases. The trim removed 5 bases at V and 9 bases at J, leaving 12 bases unmatched. The CDR3 covers 15 residues. Germline CDR1 SQVTM, CDR2 ANQGSEA. CDR3 sequence reads: CSVSRDRPGGSPLHF. In DNA form, the CDR3 reads TGCAGCGTTTCCCGGGACAGGCCGGGGGGTTCACCCCTCCACTTT. The full variable domain, with the rest looked up from reference TRBV29-1 and TRBJ1-6, is SAVISQKPSRDICQRGTSLTIQCQVDSQVTMMFWYRQQPGQSLTLIATANQGSEATYESGFVIDKFPISRPNLTFSTLTVSNMSPEDSSIYLCSVSRDRPGGSPLHFGNGTRLTVT.

This clonotype turned up a few times. The chain couples TRBV28 to TRBJ1-3, with D unclear. V was cut by 6 bases and J by 3 bases, with 15 bases left in between. CDR3 length equals 15 residues. Germline loops: CDR1 MDHEN, CDR2 SYDVKM. CDR3 DNA sequence: TGTGCCAGCAGACATTACTCCAGATATGGAAACACCATATATTTT. As protein: CASRHYSRYGNTIYF.

The table lists this clonotype with a few counts. The chain carries TRBV7-8 and TRBJ1-5; TRBD1 might be the D (5 bases). The germline V gene encodes CDR1 SGHVS and CDR2 FQNEAQ. The germline V and J ends were trimmed by 1 base and 1 base, with 17 bases remaining between them. The CDR3 has 18 residues. The CDR3 loop reads CASSLVHRGPLSNQPQHF. CDR3 DNA: TGTGCCAGCAGCTTAGTTCATAGGGGCCCGTTGAGCAATCAGCCCCAGCATTTT.

The gene calls are TRBV7-6 and TRBJ2-1; 10 positions agree with TRBD2. The CDR3 runs to 16 residues. In germline, CDR1 is SGHVS, CDR2 FNYEAQ. Unmatched junction bases numbered 6, after V lost 2 bases and J lost 5 bases. DNA of the CDR3: TGTGCCAGCAGCTTAACCTTAGCGGGGGGCCACAATGAGCAGTTCTTC. Encoded protein: CASSLTLAGGHNEQFF.